A single T cell receptor beta chain is shown here with its context. The entry originates in a study of control samples from healthy donors and cancer patients. CDR1 SGHVS and CDR2 FNYEAQ come from the germline V gene. The CDR3 extends over 15 amino acids. V trimming: 5 bases; J trimming: 0 bases; junction bases outside the gene matches: 7. Clones were read by immunoSEQ multiplex PCR, and TCRdb kept only the in-frame ones, dropping some. The data contain 150,000 or so clones, 70% to 90% of them singletons. The sequencing input was blood. The TCR was taken from a woman under 40 in good health. J is TRBJ2-7 and V is TRBV7-6, with 7 bases fitting TRBD2. CDR3 sequence: CASSQWTGGSYEQYF. The CDR3 DNA reads TGTGCCAGCAGCCAATGGACGGGGGGCTCCTACGAGCAGTACTTC.